The 8 T cell receptor beta chains presented below share a single source sample, sequenced in a study of shared clonotypes between healthy human individuals. Data came from immunoSEQ multiplex PCR; TCRdb stores just in-frame clones and leaves some out. This sample yields about 2.2 million clones, of which 80% to 95% are seen a single time; around 1.7% belongs to the top ten. The naive CD8 population came from CD45RO-negative cells selected for CCR7, without terminally differentiated effector memory CD45RA+ cells. The sample taken for sequencing was naive CD8+ T cells from PBMCs. These receptors were collected from a man aged 18-30 years in good health. Some clones in this sample may be carry-over from other donors' samples.

The chain links TRBV9 to TRBJ1-2, with 11 bases identical to TRBD1. This CDR3 region has 18 residues. Germline CDR1 reads SGDLS; CDR2 reads YYNGEE. V lost 2 bases to trimming and J lost 3 bases; unmatched junction nucleotides: 12. CDR3 residues: CASSVPQDRGRPDYGYTF. The CDR3 DNA reads as TGTGCCAGCAGCGTCCCTCAGGACAGGGGGCGCCCGGACTATGGCTACACCTTC.

The genes are TRBV5-1 and TRBJ1-2; D remains unclear. The CDR3 runs 13 residues. V lost 3 bases and J lost 8, with 14 bases in between. Germline V gene sequence: CDR1 SGHRS, CDR2 YFSETQ. The CDR3 reads CASSSSETRGYTF. The CDR3 bases are TGCGCCAGCAGCTCGTCTGAGACGCGGGGCTACACCTTC.

The chain recombines TRBV28 with TRBJ2-7; D uncertain. The CDR3 extends over 12 amino acids. Per germline, CDR1 MDHEN and CDR2 SYDVKM. Between the trimmed V and J ends, which lost 6 bases and 7 bases, there was a span of 13 bases. CDR3 nucleotides: TGTGCCAGCAGCCTGACCCCTCAAGAGCAGTACTTC. It specifies CASSLTPQEQYF.

The chain combines TRBV4-3 with TRBJ2-2, with TRBD1 identical over 8 bases. CDR3 length: 17 amino acids. CDR1 is LGHNA and CDR2 is YSLEER in the germline V gene. The J segment lost 4 bases and the V segment lost 3 bases, leaving 10 bases of the junction unmatched. This CDR3 reads CASSQRFRGPGTGELFF. The CDR3, as DNA: TGCGCCAGCAGCCAGAGATTCAGGGGGCCGGGCACCGGGGAGCTGTTTTTT.

The chain uses TRBV30 and TRBJ2-1; D is unresolved. V was shortened by 3 bases and J by 4 bases, with 16 bases between the two germline ends. Germline loops: CDR1 GTSNPN, CDR2 SVGIG (reference sequence). This CDR3 spans 15 amino acids. The chain's CDR3 is CAWRSDRTGYNEQFF. In DNA, the CDR3 is TGTGCCTGGAGGTCAGACCGAACCGGGTACAATGAGCAGTTCTTC.

The chain links TRBV4-3 to TRBJ1-1; D unresolved. Trimming took off 0 bases at V and 3 bases at J, with 8 bases between the two ends. The CDR3 has 14 amino acids. Germline lookup yields CDR1 LGHNA and CDR2 YSLEER. CDR3 DNA: TGCGCCAGCAGCCAAGACGGCAGGTACACTGAAGCTTTCTTT. Translating gives CASSQDGRYTEAFF.

J is TRBJ2-7 and V is TRBV4-1; the match to TRBD1 covers 8 bases. Germline V CDR1 and CDR2: MGHRA, YSYEKL. This CDR3 has 15 residues. The trim removed 0 bases at V and 2 bases at J, leaving 3 bases unmatched. In DNA, the CDR3 is TGCGCCAGCAGCCAAGATCGGGGACAGGCCTACGAGCAGTACTTC. It yields the protein CASSQDRGQAYEQYF.

The chain recombines TRBV7-9 with TRBJ2-7; D may be TRBD1 (5 bases). Germline assignment: CDR1 SEHNR and CDR2 FQNEAQ (reference sequence). The CDR3 has 18 residues. Trimming stripped 5 bases from V and 0 bases from J, with 23 bases between. The CDR3, as DNA: TGTGCCAGCAGCCCGGAGACCAATCTGACAGTCAGCTCCTACGAGCAGTACTTC. Amino acid sequence: CASSPETNLTVSSYEQYF.